This TCR beta chain emerged from a study of vaccination and CD4 T cells after COVID-19. Study-level information: All convalescent patients were nasal swab PCR positive for SARS-CoV-2; 9 or 10 had mild and one severe disease. Overlapping SARS-CoV-2, HCoV-NL63, HCoV-OC43 and HCoV-229E spike peptides were used to stimulate cells. Collection of post-COVID samples occurred a median 101 days after diagnosis, spanning a range of 35 to 161.

Looked up from germline, CDR1 is DFQATT and CDR2 is SNEGSKA (reference sequence). The CDR3 is made up of 14 amino acids. Unmatched junction bases numbered 8, after V lost 6 bases and J lost 6 bases. An Oncomine TCR Beta short-read assay was used to sequence the DNA from cultured CD4+ T cells. In TCRdb, the PCR reads were re-called with MiXCR into one record per CDR3 protein. Of 15,000 to 20,000 distinct CDR3 sequences in the sample, around 45% were seen once. Regarding treatment: roughly ten-day PBMC culture with coronavirus spike peptide pools or control peptides (ViraFEST assay). On this clonotype: What it binds is unknown.

This chain joins TRBV20-1 and TRBJ2-1, with 10 bases that match TRBD2. The TCR originated in a human donor who had recovered from COVID-19. Here the sequenced sample was CD4+ T cells from blood, cultured in vitro, taken after SARS-CoV-2 vaccination. The chain's CDR3 is CSAPASGSGNEQFF. In DNA form, the CDR3 reads TGCAGTGCGCCCGCTAGCGGGAGTGGCAATGAGCAGTTCTTC.